This T cell receptor (beta chain) was obtained from a study of blood T cell repertoires in COVID-19. Study as a whole: Samples representing acute and convalescent COVID-19 were sourced from the United States, Italy and Spain. In each case, the material was cDNA or gDNA derived from T cells, B-cell-depleted T cells, or PBMCs.

Recruited during active infection, patients (from Seattle) were subsequently followed longitudinally. The V gene's germline CDR1 is SEHNR and CDR2 FQNEAQ (reference sequence). Trimming cost V 1 base and J 0 bases, with 9 bases left between them. The CDR3 contains 15 residues. The table lists this clone with a few counts. Original analysis: Estimation of nucleated cell counts was performed using reference gene primer amplification. Assay used: immunoSEQ multiplex PCR; TCRdb lists only in-frame clones, some missing. D and trimming were read from the DNA, whereas the V and J calls and clone size are those reported in that table. The sample gives 350,000 to 400,000 clones, about 88% of which show up once; around 7.4% is in the top ten.

Sequencing was done on a sample of peripheral blood. This TCR was sampled from a woman aged 60-70 years with COVID-19, enrolled during active disease. The chain couples TRBV7-9 to TRBJ1-2; D is unclear. CDR3 residues: CASSLVQAANYGYTF. In DNA form, the CDR3 reads TGTGCCAGCAGCTTAGTCCAGGCTGCTAACTATGGCTACACCTTC.